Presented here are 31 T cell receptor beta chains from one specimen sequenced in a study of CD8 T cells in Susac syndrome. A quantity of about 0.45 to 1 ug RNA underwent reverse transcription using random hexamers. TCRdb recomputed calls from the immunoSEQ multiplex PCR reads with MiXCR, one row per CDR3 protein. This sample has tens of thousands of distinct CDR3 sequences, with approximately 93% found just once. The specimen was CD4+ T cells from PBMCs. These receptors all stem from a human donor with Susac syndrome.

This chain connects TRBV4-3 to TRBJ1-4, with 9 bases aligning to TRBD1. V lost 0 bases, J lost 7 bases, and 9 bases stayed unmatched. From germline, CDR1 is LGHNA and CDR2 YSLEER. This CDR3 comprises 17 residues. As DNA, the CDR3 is TGCGCCAGCAGCCAAGACGAATCCGGGACAGGGAGTGAAAAACTGTTTTTT. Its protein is CASSQDESGTGSEKLFF.

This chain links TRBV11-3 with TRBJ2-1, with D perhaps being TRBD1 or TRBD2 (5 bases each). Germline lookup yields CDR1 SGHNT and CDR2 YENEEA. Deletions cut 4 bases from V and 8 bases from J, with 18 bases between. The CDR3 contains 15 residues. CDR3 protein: CASSSGTSRGDEQFF. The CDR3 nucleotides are TGTGCCAGCAGCTCCGGGACCAGCCGGGGAGATGAGCAGTTCTTC.

The CDR3 nucleotides read TGTGCCAGCAGTGAAAGGCTAGCGGGGGGGCTGGGGGAGCAGTTCTTC. Translation gives CASSERLAGGLGEQFF. This chain uses TRBV6-1 with TRBJ2-1, with 12 positions matching TRBD2. Trimming at V came to 2 bases and at J to 10 bases, leaving 9 bases not matched to a gene. This CDR3 is built from 16 residues. From germline, CDR1 is MNHNS and CDR2 SASEGT.

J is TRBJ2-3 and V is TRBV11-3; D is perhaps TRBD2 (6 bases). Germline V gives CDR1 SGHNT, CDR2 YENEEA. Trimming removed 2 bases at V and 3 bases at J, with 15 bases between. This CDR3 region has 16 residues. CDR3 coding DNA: TGTGCCAGCAGCTTATTCGGAGGGGCAGAAACAGATACGCAGTATTTT. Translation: CASSLFGGAETDTQYF. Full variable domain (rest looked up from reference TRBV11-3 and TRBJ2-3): EAGVVQSPRYKIIEKKQPVAFWCNPISGHNTLYWYLQNLGQGPELLIRYENEEAVDDSQLPKDRFSAERLKGVDSTLKIQPAELGDSAVYLCASSLFGGAETDTQYFGPGTRLTVL.

CDR3 nucleotide sequence: TGTGCCAGTAGTCGGGACTATTACGAGCAGTACTTC. Its translation: CASSRDYYEQYF. The chain links TRBV19 to TRBJ2-7; 7 nucleotides align to TRBD2. CDR3 size: 12 residues. V shed 5 bases, J shed 4 bases, and the junction held 2 bases outside the gene matches. The germline V gene encodes CDR1 LNHDA and CDR2 SQIVND (reference sequence).

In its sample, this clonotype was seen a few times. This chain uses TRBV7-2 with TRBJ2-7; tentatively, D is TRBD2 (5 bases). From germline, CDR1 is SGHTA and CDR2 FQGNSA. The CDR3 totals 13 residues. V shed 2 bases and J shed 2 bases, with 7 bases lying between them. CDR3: CASSLTGTYEQYF. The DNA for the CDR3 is TGTGCCAGCAGCTTAACGGGAACCTACGAGCAGTACTTC.

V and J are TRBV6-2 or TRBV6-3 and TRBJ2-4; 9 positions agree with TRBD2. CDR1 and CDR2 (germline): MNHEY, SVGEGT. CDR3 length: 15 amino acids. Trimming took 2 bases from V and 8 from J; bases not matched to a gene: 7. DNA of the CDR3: TGTGCCAGCAGTTACGTGGTGGAGCGGGGGGACATTCAGTACTTC. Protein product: CASSYVVERGDIQYF.

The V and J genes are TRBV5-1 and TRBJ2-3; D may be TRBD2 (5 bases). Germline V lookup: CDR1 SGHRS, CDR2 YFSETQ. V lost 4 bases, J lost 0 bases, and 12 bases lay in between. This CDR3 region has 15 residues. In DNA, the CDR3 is TGCGCCAGCAGCCCGGCGGGCCAGAGCACAGATACGCAGTATTTT. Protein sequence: CASSPAGQSTDTQYF.

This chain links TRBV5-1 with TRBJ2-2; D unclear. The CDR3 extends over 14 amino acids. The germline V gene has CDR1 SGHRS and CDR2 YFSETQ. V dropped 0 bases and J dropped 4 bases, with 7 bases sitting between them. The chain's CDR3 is CASSLAQATGELFF. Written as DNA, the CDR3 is TGCGCCAGCAGCTTGGCGCAGGCCACCGGGGAGCTGTTTTTT.

Written as DNA, the CDR3 is TGTGCCAGCAGTGAACCGGGTGAGGGGGTAGCCAAAAACATTCAGTACTTC. Amino acid sequence: CASSEPGEGVAKNIQYF. The chain employs TRBV25-1 and TRBJ2-4; D is perhaps TRBD1 (6 bases). The CDR3 consists of 17 residues. CDR1 and CDR2 (germline): MGHDK, SYGVNS. Deletions cut 2 bases from V and 0 bases from J, with 14 bases between.

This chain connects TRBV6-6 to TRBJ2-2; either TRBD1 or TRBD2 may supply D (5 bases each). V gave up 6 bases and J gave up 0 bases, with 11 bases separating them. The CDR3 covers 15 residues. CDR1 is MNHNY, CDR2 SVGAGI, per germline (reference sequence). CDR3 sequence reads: CASRGTEANTGELFF. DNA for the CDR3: TGTGCCAGCAGGGGGACCGAAGCGAACACCGGGGAGCTGTTTTTT.

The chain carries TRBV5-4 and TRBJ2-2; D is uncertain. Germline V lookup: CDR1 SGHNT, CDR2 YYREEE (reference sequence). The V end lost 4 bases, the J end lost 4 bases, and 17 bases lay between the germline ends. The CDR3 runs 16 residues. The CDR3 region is CASSTVLERTTGELFF. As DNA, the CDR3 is TGTGCCAGCAGCACTGTTTTGGAGAGAACCACCGGGGAGCTGTTTTTT.

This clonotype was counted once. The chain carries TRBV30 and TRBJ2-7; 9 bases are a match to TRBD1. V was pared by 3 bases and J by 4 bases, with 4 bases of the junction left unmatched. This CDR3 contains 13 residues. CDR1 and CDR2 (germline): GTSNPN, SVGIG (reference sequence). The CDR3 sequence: CAWREGQGYEQYF. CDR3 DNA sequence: TGTGCCTGGAGAGAGGGACAGGGTTACGAGCAGTACTTC.

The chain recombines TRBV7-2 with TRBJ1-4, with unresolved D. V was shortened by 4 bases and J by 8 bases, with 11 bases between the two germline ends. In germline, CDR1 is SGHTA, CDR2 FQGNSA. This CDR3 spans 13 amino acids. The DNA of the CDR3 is TGTGCCAGCAGCTCCGGGTCTCGGGAAAAACTGTTTTTT. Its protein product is CASSSGSREKLFF.

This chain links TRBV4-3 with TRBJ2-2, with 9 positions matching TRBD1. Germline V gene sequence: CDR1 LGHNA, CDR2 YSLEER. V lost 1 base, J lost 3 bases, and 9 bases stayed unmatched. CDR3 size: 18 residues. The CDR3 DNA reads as TGCGCCAGCAGCCAAGGTCCGGAACAGGGGGCCGACACCGGGGAGCTGTTTTTT. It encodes CASSQGPEQGADTGELFF.

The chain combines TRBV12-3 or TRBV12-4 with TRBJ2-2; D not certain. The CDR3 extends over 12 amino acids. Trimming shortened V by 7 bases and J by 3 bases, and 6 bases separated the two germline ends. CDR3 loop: CASIRDTGELFF. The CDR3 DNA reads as TGTGCCAGCATACGAGACACCGGGGAGCTGTTTTTT.

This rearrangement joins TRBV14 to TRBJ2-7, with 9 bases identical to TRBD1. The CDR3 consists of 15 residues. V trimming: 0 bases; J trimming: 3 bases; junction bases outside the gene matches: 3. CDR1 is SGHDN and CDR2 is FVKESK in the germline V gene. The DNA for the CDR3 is TGTGCCAGCAGCCAAGAAGGGACAGGGCTCTACGAGCAGTACTTC. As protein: CASSQEGTGLYEQYF.

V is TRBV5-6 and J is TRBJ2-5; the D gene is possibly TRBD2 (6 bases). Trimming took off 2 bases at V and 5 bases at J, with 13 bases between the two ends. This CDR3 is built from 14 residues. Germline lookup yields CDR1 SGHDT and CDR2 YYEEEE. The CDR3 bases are TGTGCCAGCAGCTTCCGGGGGTCAAGGGAGACCCAGTACTTC. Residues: CASSFRGSRETQYF.

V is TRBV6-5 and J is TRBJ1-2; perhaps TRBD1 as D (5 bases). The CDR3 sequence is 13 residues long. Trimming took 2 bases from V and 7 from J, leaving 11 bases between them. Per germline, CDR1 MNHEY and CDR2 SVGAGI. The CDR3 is CASSYEAGSGYTF. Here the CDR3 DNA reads TGTGCCAGCAGTTACGAGGCAGGGAGTGGCTACACCTTC.

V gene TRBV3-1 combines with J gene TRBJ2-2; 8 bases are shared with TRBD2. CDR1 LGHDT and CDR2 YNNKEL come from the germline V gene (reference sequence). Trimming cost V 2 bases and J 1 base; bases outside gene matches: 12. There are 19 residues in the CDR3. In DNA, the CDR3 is TGTGCCAGCAGCCAAAGAGGTAAAGCGGGGGACGAGAACACCGGGGAGCTGTTTTTT. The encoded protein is CASSQRGKAGDENTGELFF. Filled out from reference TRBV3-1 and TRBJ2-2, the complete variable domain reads DTAVSQTPKYLVTQMGNDKSIKCEQNLGHDTMYWYKQDSKKFLKIMFSYNNKELIINETVPNRFSPKSPDKAHLNLHINSLELGDSAVYFCASSQRGKAGDENTGELFFGEGSRLTVL.

This CDR3 reads CASSLRGVIYEQYF. The CDR3 bases are TGTGCCAGCAGCCTGAGAGGGGTCATCTACGAGCAGTACTTC. The chain recombines TRBV5-6 with TRBJ2-7, with D perhaps TRBD1 or TRBD2 (5 bases each). Germline assignment: CDR1 SGHDT and CDR2 YYEEEE. The CDR3 totals 14 residues. Trimming removed 4 bases from V and 3 bases from J, with 14 bases in between.

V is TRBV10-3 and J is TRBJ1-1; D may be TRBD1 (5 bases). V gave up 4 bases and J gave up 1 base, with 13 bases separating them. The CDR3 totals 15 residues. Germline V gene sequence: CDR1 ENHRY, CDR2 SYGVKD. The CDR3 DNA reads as TGTGCCATCAGTGGGCCGCTGGGGCGGAACACTGAAGCTTTCTTT. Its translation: CAISGPLGRNTEAFF.

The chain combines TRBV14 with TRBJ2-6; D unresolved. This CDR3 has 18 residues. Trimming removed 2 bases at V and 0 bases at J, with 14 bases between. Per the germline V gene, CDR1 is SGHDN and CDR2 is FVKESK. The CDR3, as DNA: TGTGCCAGCAGCCAATATGAACTGCTACGCTCTGGGGCCAACGTCCTGACTTTC. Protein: CASSQYELLRSGANVLTF.

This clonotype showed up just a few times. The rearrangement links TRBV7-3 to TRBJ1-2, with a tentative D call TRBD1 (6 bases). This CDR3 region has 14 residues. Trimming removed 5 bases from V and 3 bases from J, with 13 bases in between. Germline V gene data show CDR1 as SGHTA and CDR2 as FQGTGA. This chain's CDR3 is CASSTTRTDYGYTF. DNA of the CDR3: TGTGCCAGCAGCACTACTCGGACAGACTATGGCTACACCTTC.

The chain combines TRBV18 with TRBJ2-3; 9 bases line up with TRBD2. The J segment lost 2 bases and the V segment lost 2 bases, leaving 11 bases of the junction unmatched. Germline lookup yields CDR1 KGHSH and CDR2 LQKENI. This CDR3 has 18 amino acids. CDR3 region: CASSPSEAGGPYTDTQYF. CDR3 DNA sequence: TGTGCCAGCTCACCATCCGAAGCGGGGGGCCCGTACACAGATACGCAGTATTTT. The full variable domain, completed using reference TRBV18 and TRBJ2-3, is NAGVMQNPRHLVRRRGQEARLRCSPMKGHSHVYWYRQLPEEGLKFMVYLQKENIIDESGMPKERFSAEFPKEGPSILRIQQVVRGDSAAYFCASSPSEAGGPYTDTQYFGPGTRLTVL.

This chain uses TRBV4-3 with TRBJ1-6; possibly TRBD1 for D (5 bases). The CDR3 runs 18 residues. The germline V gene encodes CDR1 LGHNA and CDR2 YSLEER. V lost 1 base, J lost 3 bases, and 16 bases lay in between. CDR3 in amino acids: CASSQVRNEGYYNSPLHF. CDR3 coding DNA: TGCGCCAGCAGCCAAGTAAGGAACGAGGGGTACTATAATTCACCCCTCCACTTT.

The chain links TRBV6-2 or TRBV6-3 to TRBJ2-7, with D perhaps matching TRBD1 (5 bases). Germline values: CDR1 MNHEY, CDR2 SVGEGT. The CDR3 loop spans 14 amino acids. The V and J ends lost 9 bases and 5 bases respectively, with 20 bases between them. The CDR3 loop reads CASQQIFARDEQYF. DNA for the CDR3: TGTGCCAGTCAACAGATTTTTGCCAGGGACGAGCAGTACTTC.

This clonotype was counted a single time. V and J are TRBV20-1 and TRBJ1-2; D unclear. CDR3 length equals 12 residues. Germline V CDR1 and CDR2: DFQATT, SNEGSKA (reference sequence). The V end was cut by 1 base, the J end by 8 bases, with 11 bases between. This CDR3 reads CSARGLKWGYTF. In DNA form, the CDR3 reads TGCAGTGCTAGAGGCCTCAAATGGGGCTACACCTTC.

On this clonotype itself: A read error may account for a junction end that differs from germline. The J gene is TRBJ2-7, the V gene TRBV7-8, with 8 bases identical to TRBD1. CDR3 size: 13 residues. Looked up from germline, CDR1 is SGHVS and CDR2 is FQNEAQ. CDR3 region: CASSSGTGIQVDF. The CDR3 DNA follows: TGTGCCAGCAGCTCCGGGACAGGCATTCAGGTAGACTTC.

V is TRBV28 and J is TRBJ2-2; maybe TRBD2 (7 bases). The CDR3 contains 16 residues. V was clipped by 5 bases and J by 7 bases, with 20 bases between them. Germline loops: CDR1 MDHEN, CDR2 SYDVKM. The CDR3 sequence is CASSASGGEGIGELFF. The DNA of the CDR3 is TGTGCCAGCAGTGCCTCGGGGGGCGAAGGAATCGGGGAGCTGTTTTTT.

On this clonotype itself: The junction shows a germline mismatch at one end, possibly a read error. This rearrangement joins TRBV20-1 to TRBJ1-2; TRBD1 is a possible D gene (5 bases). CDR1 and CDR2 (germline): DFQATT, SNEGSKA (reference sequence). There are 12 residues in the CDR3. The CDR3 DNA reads TGCAGTCCTAGGGACCTTGCCTATGGCTACACCTTC. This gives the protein CSPRDLAYGYTF.